The 17 T cell receptor beta chains presented below share a single source sample, sequenced in a study of blood T cell repertoires in COVID-19. Data came from immunoSEQ multiplex PCR; TCRdb stores just in-frame clones and leaves some out. The repertoire has 200,000 or so clones, roughly three quarters of them found once; the top ten carry 17%. Sequencing was done on a sample of peripheral blood. The receptor set was obtained from a man aged 55 to 70 with active or convalescent COVID-19.

The chain joins TRBV6-2 or TRBV6-3 to TRBJ2-3; 12 nucleotides agree with TRBD2. Trimming at V came to 5 bases and at J to 2 bases, leaving 8 bases not matched to a gene. The germline CDR1 and CDR2 sequences are MNHEY and SVGEGT. The CDR3 covers 17 residues. The CDR3 is CASSPRLAGANTDTQYF. As DNA, the CDR3 is TGTGCCAGCAGTCCGCGACTAGCGGGGGCCAACACAGATACGCAGTATTTT.

This clone was observed a single time. The rearrangement uses TRBV7-2 and TRBJ2-7; 10 nucleotides align to TRBD2. The V segment lost 4 bases and the J segment 6 bases; nucleotides outside the gene matches: 9. The CDR3 spans 15 residues. CDR1 is SGHTA and CDR2 is FQGNSA in the germline V gene. The CDR3 is CASSSAGTSDPEQYF. CDR3 DNA sequence: TGTGCCAGCAGCTCGGCGGGGACTAGCGACCCCGAGCAGTACTTC.

The V call is TRBV7-9, the J call TRBJ2-1, with 9 bases that match TRBD1. Germline assignment: CDR1 SEHNR and CDR2 FQNEAQ (reference sequence). The CDR3 has 13 amino acids. Trimming at V came to 5 bases and at J to 10 bases, leaving 6 bases not matched to a gene. CDR3 nucleotides: TGTGCCAGCAGCCTTACAGGGGGCAACGAGCAGTTCTTC. It translates to CASSLTGGNEQFF. The entire variable domain, with the rest obtained from reference TRBV7-9 and TRBJ2-1, is as follows: DTGVSQNPRHKITKRGQNVTFRCDPISEHNRLYWYRQTLGQGPEFLTYFQNEAQLEKSRLLSDRFSAERPKGSFSTLEIQRTEQGDSAMYLCASSLTGGNEQFFGPGTRLTVL.

The CDR3 here is CASMWAGRINEQFF. For the CDR3, the DNA is TGTGCCAGCATGTGGGCCGGGAGAATCAATGAGCAGTTCTTC. The J gene is TRBJ2-1, the V gene TRBV7-2; D is perhaps TRBD2 (6 bases). CDR1 is SGHTA, CDR2 FQGNSA, per germline. This CDR3 contains 14 residues. Trimming stripped 7 bases from V and 6 bases from J, with 16 bases between.

This chain connects TRBV30 to TRBJ1-1, with 8 bases matching TRBD1. CDR1 and CDR2 from the germline V gene are GTSNPN and SVGIG (reference sequence). This CDR3 region has 16 residues. V gave up 3 bases and J gave up 2 bases; unmatched junction bases: 11. The CDR3 here is CAWSETTGGGNTEAFF. DNA of the CDR3: TGTGCCTGGAGCGAAACCACAGGGGGTGGAAACACTGAAGCTTTCTTT.

This clone came up once. The chain joins TRBV7-9 to TRBJ2-2; TRBD1 matches 10 bases. Germline-derived CDR1 and CDR2 are SEHNR and FQNEAQ (reference sequence). This CDR3 comprises 14 residues. Germline trimming cut 5 bases from V and 9 bases from J; bases unmatched to any gene: 6. The CDR3 spells CASSLGTGARELFF. The CDR3 nucleotides read TGTGCCAGCAGCCTCGGGACAGGGGCGAGGGAGCTGTTTTTT. The complete variable domain, with remaining parts taken from reference TRBV7-9 and TRBJ2-2, reads DTGVSQNPRHKITKRGQNVTFRCDPISEHNRLYWYRQTLGQGPEFLTYFQNEAQLEKSRLLSDRFSAERPKGSFSTLEIQRTEQGDSAMYLCASSLGTGARELFFGEGSRLTVL.

V is TRBV7-2 and J is TRBJ1-2; 9 bases map to TRBD1. Germline values: CDR1 SGHTA, CDR2 FQGNSA. The CDR3 consists of 14 residues. The V gene end was trimmed by 4 bases and the J gene end by 4 bases; junction bases not matched to a gene: 4. This CDR3 is CASSSDRGTYGYTF. CDR3 in DNA: TGTGCCAGCAGCTCCGACAGGGGGACCTATGGCTACACCTTC.

V and J are TRBV7-2 and TRBJ2-1; TRBD2 aligns across 9 bases. V lost 1 base, J lost 0 bases, and 4 bases stayed unmatched. Germline-derived CDR1 and CDR2 are SGHTA and FQGNSA. The CDR3 totals 17 residues. The CDR3 loop is CASSLVSSGSSYNEQFF. DNA for the CDR3: TGTGCCAGCAGCTTAGTTAGTAGCGGGAGCTCCTACAATGAGCAGTTCTTC. Variable domain in full (rest from reference TRBV7-2 and TRBJ2-1): GAGVSQSPSNKVTEKGKDVELRCDPISGHTALYWYRQSLGQGLEFLIYFQGNSAPDKSGLPSDRFSAERTGGSVSTLTIQRTQQEDSAVYLCASSLVSSGSSYNEQFFGPGTRLTVL.

The rearrangement links TRBV6-5 to TRBJ2-7, with 8 bases lining up with TRBD1. CDR1 is MNHEY, CDR2 SVGAGI, per germline. CDR3 length: 15 amino acids. Trimming took 2 bases from V and 3 from J; bases not matched to a gene: 6. DNA for the CDR3: TGTGCCAGCAGTTACATGACAGGGGTTGGCTACGAGCAGTACTTC. Translated: CASSYMTGVGYEQYF.

The J gene is TRBJ2-7, the V gene TRBV29-1, with a possible D match to TRBD1 (6 bases). The CDR3 is 12 amino acids. Germline V gene sequence: CDR1 SQVTM, CDR2 ANQGSEA. The V and J ends lost 7 bases and 1 base respectively, with 11 bases between them. CDR3 sequence: CSAQQGSYEQYF. Here the CDR3 DNA reads TGCAGCGCCCAACAGGGTTCCTACGAGCAGTACTTC.

The rearrangement links TRBV30 to TRBJ2-7, with TRBD2 identical over 13 bases. Germline V lookup: CDR1 GTSNPN, CDR2 SVGIG (reference sequence). The CDR3 loop spans 15 amino acids. V was clipped by 5 bases and J by 6 bases; unmatched bases: 10. The CDR3 reads CAWSRGLAGVSEQYF. DNA for the CDR3: TGTGCCTGGTCCCGAGGACTAGCGGGAGTATCCGAGCAGTACTTC.

This chain joins TRBV12-5 and TRBJ2-1; weak D call: TRBD2 (6 bases). Trimming took off 0 bases at V and 5 bases at J, with 17 bases between the two ends. Germline V gene lookup returns CDR1 LGHNT and CDR2 FRNRAP. This CDR3 comprises 17 residues. In DNA, the CDR3 is TGTGCTAGTGGTTTGGTTGTGGGGGTAGCGGAGAACAATGAGCAGTTCTTC. It specifies CASGLVVGVAENNEQFF.

The chain is built from TRBV6-5 and TRBJ1-2; TRBD1 matches at 8 bases. Per the germline V gene, CDR1 is MNHEY and CDR2 is SVGAGI. The CDR3 consists of 12 residues. The J segment lost 12 bases and the V segment lost 6 bases, leaving 9 bases of the junction unmatched. The CDR3 DNA reads as TGTGCCAGCAGCCCCGGACAGGGACGGAACACCTTC. Translated: CASSPGQGRNTF.

The gene calls are TRBV7-3 and TRBJ2-1, with 14 bases that match TRBD2. V trimming: 5 bases; J trimming: 8 bases; junction bases outside the gene matches: 5. The germline CDR1 and CDR2 sequences are SGHTA and FQGTGA. The CDR3 has 15 amino acids. The CDR3 loop is CASSKTSGRADEQFF. DNA for the CDR3: TGTGCCAGCAGCAAGACTAGCGGGAGGGCCGATGAGCAGTTCTTC.

The rearrangement uses TRBV6-2 or TRBV6-3 and TRBJ1-5; 7 nucleotides align to TRBD1. Looked up from germline, CDR1 is MNHEY and CDR2 is SVGEGT. This CDR3 spans 16 amino acids. With V trimmed by 0 bases and J by 6 bases, 8 bases remained unmatched. The CDR3 loop reads CASSYSDRVVGQPQHF. The CDR3 nucleotides read TGTGCCAGCAGTTACTCAGACAGGGTGGTGGGTCAGCCCCAGCATTTT.

The rearrangement joins TRBV19 to TRBJ2-1; the match to TRBD2 covers 9 bases. CDR1 is LNHDA and CDR2 is SQIVND in the germline V gene (reference sequence). With 6 bases clipped from V and 6 bases from J, the junction kept 3 bases outside the gene matches. CDR3 size: 13 residues. In nucleotides, the CDR3 is TGTGCCAGTAGAAAACTAGCGGGCAATGAGCAGTTCTTC. It is translated as CASRKLAGNEQFF.

CDR3 protein: CASSLGSGGTGELFF. The CDR3 DNA sequence: TGTGCCAGCAGCTTAGGGTCAGGTGGGACCGGGGAGCTGTTTTTT. The V and J genes are TRBV11-2 and TRBJ2-2; D unresolved. This CDR3 region has 15 residues. Trimming took off 1 base at V and 5 bases at J, with 11 bases between the two ends. From germline, CDR1 is SGHAT and CDR2 FQNNGV. The variable domain in full, completed from reference TRBV11-2 and TRBJ2-2, reads EAGVAQSPRYKIIEKRQSVAFWCNPISGHATLYWYQQILGQGPKLLIQFQNNGVVDDSQLPKDRFSAERLKGVDSTLKIQPAKLEDSAVYLCASSLGSGGTGELFFGEGSRLTVL.